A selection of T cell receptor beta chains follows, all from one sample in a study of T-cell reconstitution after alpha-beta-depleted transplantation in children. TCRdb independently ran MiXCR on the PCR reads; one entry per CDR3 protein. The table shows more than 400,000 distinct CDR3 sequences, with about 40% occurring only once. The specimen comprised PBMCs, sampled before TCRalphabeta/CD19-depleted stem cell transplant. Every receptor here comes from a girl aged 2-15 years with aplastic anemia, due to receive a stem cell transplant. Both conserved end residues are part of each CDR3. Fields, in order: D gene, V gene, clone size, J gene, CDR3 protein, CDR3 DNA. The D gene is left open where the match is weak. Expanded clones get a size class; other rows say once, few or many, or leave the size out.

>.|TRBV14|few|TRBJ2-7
CASSQRRERTDSYEQYF
TGTGCCAGCAGCCAAAGGAGGGAGCGGACCGACTCCTACGAGCAGTACTTC
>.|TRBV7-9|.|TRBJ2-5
CASSHAVAGLNQETQYF
TGTGCCAGCAGCCACGCGGTGGCAGGGCTAAACCAAGAGACCCAGTACTTC
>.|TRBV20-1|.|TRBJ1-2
CSARDRAGLWGYTF
TGCAGTGCTAGAGATAGGGCAGGGCTGTGGGGCTACACCTTC
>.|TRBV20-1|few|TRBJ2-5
CSARSGRGETQYF
TGCAGTGCTAGGTCGGGTCGGGGGGAGACCCAGTACTTC
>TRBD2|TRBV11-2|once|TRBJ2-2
CASSSGPGLAGGRIGELFF
TGTGCCAGCAGCTCGGGCCCGGGACTAGCGGGAGGCCGGATCGGCGAGCTGTTTTTT
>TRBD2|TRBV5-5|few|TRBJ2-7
CASSRVGEGQYF
TGTGCCAGCAGCCGAGTCGGGGAGGGGCAGTACTTC
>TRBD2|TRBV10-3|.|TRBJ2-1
CAISESTGSSGTYYNEQFF
TGTGCCATCAGTGAGTCAACGGGTTCTAGCGGGACCTATTACAATGAGCAGTTCTTC
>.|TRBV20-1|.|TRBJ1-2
CSASYRTANYGYTF
TGCAGTGCTAGCTACCGGACAGCTAACTATGGCTACACCTTC
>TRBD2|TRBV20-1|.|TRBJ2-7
CSASRSSGWSYEQYF
TGCAGTGCTAGTCGGTCTAGCGGTTGGTCCTACGAGCAGTACTTC
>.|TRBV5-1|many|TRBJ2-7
CASSLDGGMYEQYF
TGCGCCAGCAGCTTGGACGGGGGTATGTACGAGCAGTACTTC
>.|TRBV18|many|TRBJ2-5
CASSPGPPKGETQYF
TGTGCCAGCTCACCCGGACCGCCTAAGGGGGAGACCCAGTACTTC
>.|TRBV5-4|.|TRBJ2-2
CASSLGQAIPRHTGELFF
TGTGCCAGCAGCTTGGGACAGGCAATACCCCGTCACACCGGGGAGCTGTTTTTT
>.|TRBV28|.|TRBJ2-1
CASSSTVSYNEQFF
TGTGCCAGCTCTTCGACGGTCTCCTACAATGAGCAGTTCTTC
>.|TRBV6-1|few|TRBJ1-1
CASRQGEAFF
TGTGCCAGCAGGCAGGGGGAAGCTTTCTTT
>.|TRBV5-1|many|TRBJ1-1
CASSLVGDTEAFF
TGCGCCAGCAGCTTGGTGGGGGACACTGAAGCTTTCTTT
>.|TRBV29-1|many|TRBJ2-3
CSVEGLDSRSDTQYF
TGCAGCGTTGAAGGCCTGGACAGCCGATCGGATACGCAGTATTTT
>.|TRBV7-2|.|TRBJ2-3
CASSLERRFANFDTQYF
TGTGCCAGCAGCTTAGAGCGTAGGTTTGCGAATTTCGATACGCAGTATTTT
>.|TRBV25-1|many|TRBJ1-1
CASKAGLNTEAFF
TGTGCCAGCAAGGCGGGACTCAACACTGAAGCTTTCTTT
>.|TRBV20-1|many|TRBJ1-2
CSAFRSYGYTF
TGCAGTGCTTTTAGGTCCTATGGCTACACCTTC
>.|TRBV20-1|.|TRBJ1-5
CSARVGTGGEPQHF
TGCAGTGCTAGAGTAGGAACGGGGGGTGAGCCCCAGCATTTT
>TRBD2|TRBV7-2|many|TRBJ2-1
CASSLMSGSPNEQFF
TGTGCCAGCAGCTTAATGAGCGGGAGTCCAAATGAGCAGTTCTTC
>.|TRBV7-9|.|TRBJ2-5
CASSPNGDEETQYF
TGTGCCAGCAGCCCGAATGGGGATGAAGAGACCCAGTACTTC